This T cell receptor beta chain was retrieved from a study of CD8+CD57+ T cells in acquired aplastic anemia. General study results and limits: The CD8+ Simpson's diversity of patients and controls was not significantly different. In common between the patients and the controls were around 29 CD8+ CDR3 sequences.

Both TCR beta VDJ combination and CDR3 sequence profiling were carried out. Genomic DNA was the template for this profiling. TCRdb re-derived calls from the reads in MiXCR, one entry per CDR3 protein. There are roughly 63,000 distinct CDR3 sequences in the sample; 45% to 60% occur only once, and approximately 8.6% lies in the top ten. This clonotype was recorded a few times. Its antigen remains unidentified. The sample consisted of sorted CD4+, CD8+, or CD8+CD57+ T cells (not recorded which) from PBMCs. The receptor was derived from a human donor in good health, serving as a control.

The CDR3 DNA follows: TGTGCCAGCAGTTACTCTCGAACCGGGACAAGGGACCCAGATACGCAGTATTTT. This translates into CASSYSRTGTRDPDTQYF. This sequence joins TRBV6-2 or TRBV6-3 and TRBJ2-3; a possible D gene is TRBD1 (6 bases). The CDR3 loop spans 18 amino acids. Germline CDR1 is MNHEY and CDR2 is SVGEGT. The V end lost 0 bases, the J end lost 4 bases, and 20 bases lay between the germline ends.